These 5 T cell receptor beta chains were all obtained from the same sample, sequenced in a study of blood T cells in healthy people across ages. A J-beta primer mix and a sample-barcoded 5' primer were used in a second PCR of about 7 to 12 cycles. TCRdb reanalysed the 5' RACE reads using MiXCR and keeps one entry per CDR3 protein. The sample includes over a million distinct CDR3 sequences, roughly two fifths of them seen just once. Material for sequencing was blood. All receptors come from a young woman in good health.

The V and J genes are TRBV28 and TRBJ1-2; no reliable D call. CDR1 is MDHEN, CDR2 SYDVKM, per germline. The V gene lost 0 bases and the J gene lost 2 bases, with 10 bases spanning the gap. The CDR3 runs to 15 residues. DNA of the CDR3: TGTGCCAGCAGTTTATGGGCAGGATACAACTATGGCTACACCTTC. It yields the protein CASSLWAGYNYGYTF.

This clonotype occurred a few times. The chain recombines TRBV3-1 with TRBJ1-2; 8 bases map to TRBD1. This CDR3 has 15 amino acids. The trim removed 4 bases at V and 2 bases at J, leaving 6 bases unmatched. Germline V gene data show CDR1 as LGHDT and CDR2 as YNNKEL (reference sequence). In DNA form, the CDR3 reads TGTGCCAGCAGCCGCGGACAGGGTGGGAACTATGGCTACACCTTC. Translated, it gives CASSRGQGGNYGYTF.

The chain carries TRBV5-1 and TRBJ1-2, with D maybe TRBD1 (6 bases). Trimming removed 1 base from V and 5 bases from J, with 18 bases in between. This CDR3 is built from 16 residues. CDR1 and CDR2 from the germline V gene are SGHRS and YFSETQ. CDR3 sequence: CASSLLRDTEGYGYTF. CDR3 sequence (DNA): TGCGCCAGCAGCTTGCTACGGGACACCGAAGGGTATGGCTACACCTTC.

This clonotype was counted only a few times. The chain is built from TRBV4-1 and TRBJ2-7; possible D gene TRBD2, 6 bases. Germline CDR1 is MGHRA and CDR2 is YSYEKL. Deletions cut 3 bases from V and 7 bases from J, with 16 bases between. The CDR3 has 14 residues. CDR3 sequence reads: CASSHLEGYNEQYF. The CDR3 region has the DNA TGCGCCAGCAGCCACTTGGAGGGGTACAATGAGCAGTACTTC.

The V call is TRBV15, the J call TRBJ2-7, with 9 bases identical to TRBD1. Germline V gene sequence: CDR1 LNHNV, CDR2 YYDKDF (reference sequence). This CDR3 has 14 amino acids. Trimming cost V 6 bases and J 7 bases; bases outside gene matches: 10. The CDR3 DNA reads TGTGCCACCAGTAGAACACAGGGGGCGCGTGAGCAGTACTTC. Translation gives CATSRTQGAREQYF.